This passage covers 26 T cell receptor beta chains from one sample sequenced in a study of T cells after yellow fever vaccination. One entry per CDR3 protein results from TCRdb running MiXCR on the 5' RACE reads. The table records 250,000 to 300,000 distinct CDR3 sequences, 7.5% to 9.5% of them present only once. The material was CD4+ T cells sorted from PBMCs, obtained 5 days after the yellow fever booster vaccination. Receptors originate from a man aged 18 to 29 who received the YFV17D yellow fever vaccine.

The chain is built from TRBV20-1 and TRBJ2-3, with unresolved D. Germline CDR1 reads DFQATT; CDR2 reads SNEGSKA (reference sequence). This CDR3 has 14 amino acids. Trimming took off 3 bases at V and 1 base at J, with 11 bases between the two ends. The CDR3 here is CSASWGRGTDTQYF. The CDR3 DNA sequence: TGCAGTGCTAGCTGGGGTCGGGGCACAGATACGCAGTATTTT.

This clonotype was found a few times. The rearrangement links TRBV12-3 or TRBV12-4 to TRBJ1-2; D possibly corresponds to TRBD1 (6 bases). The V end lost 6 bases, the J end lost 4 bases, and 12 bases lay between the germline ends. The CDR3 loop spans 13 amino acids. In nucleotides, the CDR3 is TGTGCCAGCAGCGGAACAGGGATCTATGGCTACACCTTC. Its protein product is CASSGTGIYGYTF.

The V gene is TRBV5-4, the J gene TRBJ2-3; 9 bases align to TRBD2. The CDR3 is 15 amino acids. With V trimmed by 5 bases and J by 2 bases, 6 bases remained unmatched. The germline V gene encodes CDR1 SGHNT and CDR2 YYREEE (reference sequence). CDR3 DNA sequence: TGTGCCAGCAGTGTAGCGGGGGCGTACACAGATACGCAGTATTTT. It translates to CASSVAGAYTDTQYF.

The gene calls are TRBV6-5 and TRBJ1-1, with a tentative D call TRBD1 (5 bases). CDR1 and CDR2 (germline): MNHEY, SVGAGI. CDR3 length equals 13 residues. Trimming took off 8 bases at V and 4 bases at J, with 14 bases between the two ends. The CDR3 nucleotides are TGTGCCAGCGGCTATCTGGGGGGCACTGAAGCTTTCTTT. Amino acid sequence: CASGYLGGTEAFF.

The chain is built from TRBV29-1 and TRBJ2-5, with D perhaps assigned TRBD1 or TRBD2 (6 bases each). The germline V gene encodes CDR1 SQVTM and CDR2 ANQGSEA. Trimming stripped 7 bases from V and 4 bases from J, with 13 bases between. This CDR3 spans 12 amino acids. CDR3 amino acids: CSGLQGGETQYF. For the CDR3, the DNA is TGCAGCGGCCTACAGGGAGGAGAGACCCAGTACTTC.

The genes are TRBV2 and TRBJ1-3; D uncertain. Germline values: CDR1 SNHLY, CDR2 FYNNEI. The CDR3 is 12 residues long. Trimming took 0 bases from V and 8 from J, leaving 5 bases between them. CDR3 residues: CASSEAGYTIYF. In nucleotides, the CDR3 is TGTGCCAGCAGTGAAGCCGGTTACACCATATATTTT.

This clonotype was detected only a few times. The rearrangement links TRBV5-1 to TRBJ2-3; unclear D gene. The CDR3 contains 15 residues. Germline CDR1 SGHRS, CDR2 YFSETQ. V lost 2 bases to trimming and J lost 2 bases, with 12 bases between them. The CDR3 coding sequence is TGCGCCAGCAGCTTAGACCCGCAAACCACAGATACGCAGTATTTT. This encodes CASSLDPQTTDTQYF.

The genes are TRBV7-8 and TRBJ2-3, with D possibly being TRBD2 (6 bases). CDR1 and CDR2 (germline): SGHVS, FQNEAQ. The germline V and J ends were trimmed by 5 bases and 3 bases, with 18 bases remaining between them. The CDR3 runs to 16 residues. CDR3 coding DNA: TGTGCCAGCAGCCCCGGAAAGACTAGTTGGACAGATACGCAGTATTTT. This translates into CASSPGKTSWTDTQYF.

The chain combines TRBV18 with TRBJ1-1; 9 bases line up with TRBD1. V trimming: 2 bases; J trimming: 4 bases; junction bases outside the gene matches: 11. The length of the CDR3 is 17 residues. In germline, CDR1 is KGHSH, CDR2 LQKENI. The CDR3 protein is CASSPIRQQGAGTEAFF. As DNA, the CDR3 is TGTGCCAGCTCACCAATACGGCAACAGGGGGCCGGCACTGAAGCTTTCTTT.

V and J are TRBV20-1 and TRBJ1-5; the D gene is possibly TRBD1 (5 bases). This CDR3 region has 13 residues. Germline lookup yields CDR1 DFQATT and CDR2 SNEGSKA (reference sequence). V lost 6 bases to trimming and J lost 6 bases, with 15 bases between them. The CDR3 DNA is TGCAGTGCCTCGAGCCCGGGGACTCAGCCCCAGCATTTT. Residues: CSASSPGTQPQHF.

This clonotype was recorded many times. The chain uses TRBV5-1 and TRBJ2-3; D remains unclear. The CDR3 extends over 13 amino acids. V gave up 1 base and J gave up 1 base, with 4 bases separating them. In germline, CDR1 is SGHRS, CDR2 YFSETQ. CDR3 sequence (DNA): TGCGCCAGCAGCTTGAAGGGCACAGATACGCAGTATTTT. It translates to CASSLKGTDTQYF.

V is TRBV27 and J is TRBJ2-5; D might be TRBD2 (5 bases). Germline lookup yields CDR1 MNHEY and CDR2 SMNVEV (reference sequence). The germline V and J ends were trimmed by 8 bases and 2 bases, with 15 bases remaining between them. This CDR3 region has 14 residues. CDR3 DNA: TGTGCCAGCTTCCCCCCGGGGTCGCAAGAGACCCAGTACTTC. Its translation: CASFPPGSQETQYF.

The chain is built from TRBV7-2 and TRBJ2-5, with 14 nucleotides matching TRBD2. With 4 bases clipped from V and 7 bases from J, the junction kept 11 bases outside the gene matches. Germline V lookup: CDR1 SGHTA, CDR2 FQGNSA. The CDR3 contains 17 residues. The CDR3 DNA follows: TGTGCCAGCAGCTCCCGACTAGCGGGGGGGCCAGGGGGGACCCAGTACTTC. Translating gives CASSSRLAGGPGGTQYF.

CDR3 in amino acids: CASSLGGTRNTEAFF. The CDR3 DNA is TGTGCCAGCAGTTTAGGTGGGACAAGGAACACTGAAGCTTTCTTT. The chain uses TRBV12-3 or TRBV12-4 and TRBJ1-1, with D tentatively TRBD1 (6 bases). CDR3 length: 15 residues. V dropped 1 base and J dropped 1 base, with 10 bases sitting between them.

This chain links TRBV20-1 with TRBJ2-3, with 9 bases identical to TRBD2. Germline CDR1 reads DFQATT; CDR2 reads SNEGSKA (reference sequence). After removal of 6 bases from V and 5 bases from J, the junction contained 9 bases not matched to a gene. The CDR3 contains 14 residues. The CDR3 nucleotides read TGCAGTGCGGAGGTCGGACTAGCGATAGATACGCAGTATTTT. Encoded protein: CSAEVGLAIDTQYF.

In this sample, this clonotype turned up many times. The CDR3 is CAISELYNEQFF. As DNA, the CDR3 is TGTGCCATCAGTGAGCTGTACAATGAGCAGTTCTTC. The genes are TRBV10-3 and TRBJ2-1, with D hard to call. This CDR3 has 12 amino acids. Trimming stripped 2 bases from V and 4 bases from J, with 3 bases between. In germline, CDR1 is ENHRY, CDR2 SYGVKD.

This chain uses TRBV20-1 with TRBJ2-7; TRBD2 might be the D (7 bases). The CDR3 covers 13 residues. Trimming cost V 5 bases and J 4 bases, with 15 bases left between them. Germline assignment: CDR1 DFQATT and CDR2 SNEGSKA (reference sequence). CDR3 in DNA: TGCAGTGCTGGGGCAGGGGAGGGGTACGAGCAGTACGTC. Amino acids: CSAGAGEGYEQYV.

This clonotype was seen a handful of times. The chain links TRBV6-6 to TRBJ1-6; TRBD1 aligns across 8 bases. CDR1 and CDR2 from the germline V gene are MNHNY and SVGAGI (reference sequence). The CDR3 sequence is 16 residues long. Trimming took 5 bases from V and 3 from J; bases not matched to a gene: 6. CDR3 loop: CASSHTGGSYNSPLHF. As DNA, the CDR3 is TGTGCCAGCAGTCACACAGGGGGTAGCTATAATTCACCCCTCCACTTT.

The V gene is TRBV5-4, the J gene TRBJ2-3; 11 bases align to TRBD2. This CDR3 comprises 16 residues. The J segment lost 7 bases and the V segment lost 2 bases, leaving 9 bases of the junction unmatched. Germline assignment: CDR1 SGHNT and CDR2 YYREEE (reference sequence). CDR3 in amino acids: CASSLFLAGGMNTQYF. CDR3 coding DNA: TGTGCCAGCAGCTTATTTCTAGCGGGGGGTATGAATACGCAGTATTTT.

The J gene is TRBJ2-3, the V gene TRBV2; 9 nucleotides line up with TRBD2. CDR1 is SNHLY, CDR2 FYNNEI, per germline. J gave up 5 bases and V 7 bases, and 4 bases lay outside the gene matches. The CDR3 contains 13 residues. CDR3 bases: TGTGCCAGCAACCCTAGCGGGGTAGATACGCAGTATTTT. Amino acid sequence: CASNPSGVDTQYF. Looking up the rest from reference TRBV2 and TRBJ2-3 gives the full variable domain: EPEVTQTPSHQVTQMGQEVILRCVPISNHLYFYWYRQILGQKVEFLVSFYNNEISEKSEIFDDQFSVERPDGSNFTLKIRSTKLEDSAMYFCASNPSGVDTQYFGPGTRLTVL.

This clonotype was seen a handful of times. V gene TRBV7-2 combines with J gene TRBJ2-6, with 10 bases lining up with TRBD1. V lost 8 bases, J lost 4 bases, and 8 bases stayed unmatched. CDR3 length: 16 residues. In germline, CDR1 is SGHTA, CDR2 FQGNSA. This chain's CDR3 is CASGRQGAWGANVLTF. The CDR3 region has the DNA TGTGCCAGCGGCCGACAGGGGGCGTGGGGGGCCAACGTCCTGACTTTC.

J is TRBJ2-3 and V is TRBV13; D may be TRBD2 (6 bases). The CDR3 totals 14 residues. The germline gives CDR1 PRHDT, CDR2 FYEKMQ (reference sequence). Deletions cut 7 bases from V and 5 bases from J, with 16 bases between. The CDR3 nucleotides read TGTGCCAGCACCCCCCGGGGGAGCTTAGATACGCAGTATTTT. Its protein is CASTPRGSLDTQYF.

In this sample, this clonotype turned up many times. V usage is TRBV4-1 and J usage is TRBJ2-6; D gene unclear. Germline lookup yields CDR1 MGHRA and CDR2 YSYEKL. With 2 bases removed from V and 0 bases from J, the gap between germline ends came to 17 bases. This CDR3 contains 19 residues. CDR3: CASSQLSKATFSGANVLTF. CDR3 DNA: TGCGCCAGCAGCCAATTAAGTAAGGCCACTTTCTCTGGGGCCAACGTCCTGACTTTC.

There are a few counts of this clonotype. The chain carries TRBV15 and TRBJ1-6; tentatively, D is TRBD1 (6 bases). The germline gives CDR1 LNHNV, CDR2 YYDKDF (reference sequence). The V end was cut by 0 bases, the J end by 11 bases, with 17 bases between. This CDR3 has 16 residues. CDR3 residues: CATSRDGGHSPTPLHF. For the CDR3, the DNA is TGTGCCACCAGCAGAGATGGGGGACATTCTCCGACACCCCTCCACTTT.

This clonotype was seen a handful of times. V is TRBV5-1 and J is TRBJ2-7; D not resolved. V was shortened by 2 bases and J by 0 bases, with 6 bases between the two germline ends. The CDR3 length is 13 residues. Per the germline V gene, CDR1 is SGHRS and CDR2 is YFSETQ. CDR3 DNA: TGCGCCAGCAGCTTCATGGACTCCTACGAGCAGTACTTC. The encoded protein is CASSFMDSYEQYF.

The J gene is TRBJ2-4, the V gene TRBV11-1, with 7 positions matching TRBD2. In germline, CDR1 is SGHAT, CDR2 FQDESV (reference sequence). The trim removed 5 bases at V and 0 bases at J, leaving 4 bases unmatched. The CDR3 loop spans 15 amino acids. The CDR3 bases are TGTGCCAGCAGCCCCCCGGGGGGAGCCAAAAACATTCAGTACTTC. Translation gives CASSPPGGAKNIQYF.